A selection of T cell receptor beta chains follows, all from one sample in a study of human T cells and chemical hapten exposure. TCRdb fed the RACE reads into MiXCR, producing one record per CDR3 protein. The data contain around 330,000 distinct CDR3 sequences, around 5.5% of them singletons. Source: whole blood, taken in connection with sensitization to the hapten diphenylcyclopropenone (DPC). These TCRs come from a woman in her late teens or twenties with alopecia areata. Some clones in this sample may be carry-over from other donors' samples. Both conserved end residues are part of each CDR3. D genes are given only for firm matches. Rows may omit the clone size; those that give it use once, few, many or a size class.

len	abundance	v_gene	d_gene	j_gene	CDR3nt	CDR3aa
16	NA	TRBV6-5	NA	TRBJ1-1	TGTGCCAGCAGTTACTTGTCAGGGCTAACGAACACTGAAGCTTTCTTT	CASSYLSGLTNTEAFF
13	many	TRBV28	NA	TRBJ2-3	TGTGCCAGCAGTTTACCTCAGCCGAGGGCGCAGTATTTT	CASSLPQPRAQYF
13	few	TRBV5-1	NA	TRBJ2-7	TGCGCCAGCAGCTTACTATACGGAGACGAGCAGTACTTC	CASSLLYGDEQYF
18	NA	TRBV12-3/TRBV12-4	TRBD1	TRBJ1-6	TGTGCCAGCAGCCCATCGTCGACAGGGGGCTCCTATAATTCACCCCTCCACTTT	CASSPSSTGGSYNSPLHF
14	many	TRBV12-3/TRBV12-4	TRBD2	TRBJ2-7	TGTGCCAGCAAGGGCGGGGGAGACTCGGGCGAGCAGTACTTC	CASKGGGDSGEQYF
13	few	TRBV11-2	NA	TRBJ1-2	TGTGCCAGCAGCTTAAATTCAGGATCCGGCTACACCTTC	CASSLNSGSGYTF
13	few	TRBV7-6	NA	TRBJ1-1	TGTGCCAGCAGCCGAGAGAGGCCCACTGAAGCTTTCTTT	CASSRERPTEAFF
16	many	TRBV12-3/TRBV12-4	TRBD2	TRBJ2-2	TGTGCCAGCACACTCGCGGGGGGGCCGCAAAACGGGGAGCTGTTTTTT	CASTLAGGPQNGELFF
15	NA	TRBV7-2	NA	TRBJ2-1	TGTGCCAGCAGCTTGGCGGGCCTGGGTTACAATGAGCAGTTCTTC	CASSLAGLGYNEQFF
16	few	TRBV6-1	TRBD2	TRBJ2-3	TGTGCCAGCAGTGAGGGGACTAGCCTAAGCACAGATACGCAGTATTTT	CASSEGTSLSTDTQYF
11	NA	TRBV28	NA	TRBJ2-4	TGTGCCAGCAGTTTATCCACAGACCAGTACTTC	CASSLSTDQYF
13	many	TRBV12-3/TRBV12-4	TRBD1	TRBJ2-5	TGTGCCAGCAGTCTCAGGGGGCGGGAGACCCAGTACTTC	CASSLRGRETQYF
14	few	TRBV7-8	TRBD1	TRBJ1-5	TGTGCCAGCAGCTCCGACAGGGAGTTTGAGCCCCAGCATTTT	CASSSDREFEPQHF
14	few	TRBV20-1	TRBD1	TRBJ2-7	TGCAGTGCTACGGGACAGGATAACTCCTACGAGCAGTACTTC	CSATGQDNSYEQYF
15	NA	TRBV7-3	NA	TRBJ1-1	TGTGCCAGCAGCTTAAGATGGGATCGGAACACTGAAGCTTTCTTT	CASSLRWDRNTEAFF
13	few	TRBV2	NA	TRBJ1-2	TGTGCCAGCAGTGATGGTCCGTCCTATGGCTACACCTTC	CASSDGPSYGYTF
14	NA	TRBV7-3	TRBD1	TRBJ2-2	TGTGCCAGCAGCCCTTGGACAGGGCACGGGGAGCTGTTTTTT	CASSPWTGHGELFF
20	many	TRBV6-2/TRBV6-3	TRBD2	TRBJ2-2	TGTGCCAGCAGTCCTCGCCCCGGACTAGCGGGGGGAAGGAGCACCGGGGAGCTGTTTTTT	CASSPRPGLAGGRSTGELFF
15	few	TRBV7-9	TRBD1	TRBJ1-1	TGTGCCAGCAGCTTGAGACAGGGGATCGTCGCTGAAGCTTTCTTT	CASSLRQGIVAEAFF
15	few	TRBV6-5	NA	TRBJ1-5	TGTGCCAGCAGTTACGGGCCAGGGTCGATGGAGCCCCAGCATTTT	CASSYGPGSMEPQHF
18	NA	TRBV9	NA	TRBJ1-4	TGTGCCAGCAGCGCCAGCTGGGGAATTTCGCGAACTAATGAAAAACTGTTTTTT	CASSASWGISRTNEKLFF
15	few	TRBV3-1	NA	TRBJ2-7	TGTGCCAGCAGTCACAATGCAGAGGGAACCTACGAGCAGTACTTC	CASSHNAEGTYEQYF
16	few	TRBV7-9	NA	TRBJ1-1	TGTGCCAGCAGCTCCGGGAGGCCCCCCTGGGGCACTGAAGCTTTCTTT	CASSSGRPPWGTEAFF
15	many	TRBV5-1	TRBD2	TRBJ2-3	TGCGCCAGCAGCCGGAGCGGGGAATACACAGATACGCAGTATTTT	CASSRSGEYTDTQYF
15	NA	TRBV5-1	NA	TRBJ1-5	TGCGCCAGCAGCCTCAGGTACGGAGAGGGCCAGCCCCAGCATTTT	CASSLRYGEGQPQHF
14	NA	TRBV7-6	NA	TRBJ2-4	TGTGCCAGCAGCTTGAAAAGAGCCGGGGACATTCAGAACTTC	CASSLKRAGDIQNF
15	NA	TRBV4-3	NA	TRBJ1-6	TGCGCCAGCAGCCGGGGGGACGATGCTAATTCACCCCTCCACTTT	CASSRGDDANSPLHF
15	NA	TRBV28	NA	TRBJ1-5	TGTGCCAGCAGTGGAGCGGACGGTATGGCGCAGCCCCAGCATTTT	CASSGADGMAQPQHF
16	NA	TRBV6-2/TRBV6-3	TRBD2	TRBJ2-3	TGTGCCAGCAGTTACTCACTCGGGGGGGCCGGAGATACGCAGTATTTT	CASSYSLGGAGDTQYF